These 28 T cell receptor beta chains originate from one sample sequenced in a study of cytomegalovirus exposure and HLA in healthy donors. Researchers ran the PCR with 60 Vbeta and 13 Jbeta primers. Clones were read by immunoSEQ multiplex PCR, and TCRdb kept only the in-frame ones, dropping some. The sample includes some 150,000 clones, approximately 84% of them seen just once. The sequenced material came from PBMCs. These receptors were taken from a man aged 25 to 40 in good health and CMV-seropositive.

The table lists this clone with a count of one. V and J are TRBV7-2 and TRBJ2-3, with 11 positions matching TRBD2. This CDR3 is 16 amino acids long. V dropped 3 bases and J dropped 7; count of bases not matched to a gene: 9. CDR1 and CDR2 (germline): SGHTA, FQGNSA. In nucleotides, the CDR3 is TGTGCCAGCAGCTTCCAATCCGGGACTAGCGGCTATACGCAGTATTTT. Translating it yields CASSFQSGTSGYTQYF.

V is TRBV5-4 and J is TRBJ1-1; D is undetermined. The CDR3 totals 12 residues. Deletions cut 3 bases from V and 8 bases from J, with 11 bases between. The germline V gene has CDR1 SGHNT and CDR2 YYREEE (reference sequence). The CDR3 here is CASSSSRSEAFF. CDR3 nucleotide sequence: TGTGCCAGCAGCTCCTCCCGGTCAGAAGCTTTCTTT. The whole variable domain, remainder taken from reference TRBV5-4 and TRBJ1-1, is ETGVTQSPTHLIKTRGQQVTLRCSSQSGHNTVSWYQQALGQGPQFIFQYYREEENGRGNFPPRFSGLQFPNYSSELNVNALELDDSALYLCASSSSRSEAFFGQGTRLTVV.

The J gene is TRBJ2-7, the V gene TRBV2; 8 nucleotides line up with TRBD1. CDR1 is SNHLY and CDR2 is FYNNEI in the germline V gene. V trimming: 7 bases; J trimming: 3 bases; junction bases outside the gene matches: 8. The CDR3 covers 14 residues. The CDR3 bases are TGTGCCAGCACAGGACAGGGAATAATCTACGAGCAGTACTTC. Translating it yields CASTGQGIIYEQYF.

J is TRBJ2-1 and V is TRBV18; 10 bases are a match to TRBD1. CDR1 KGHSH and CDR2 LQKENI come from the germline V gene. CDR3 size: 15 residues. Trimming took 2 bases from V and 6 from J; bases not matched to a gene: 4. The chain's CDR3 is CASSPTGTGVNEQFF. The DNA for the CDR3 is TGTGCCAGCTCACCAACCGGGACAGGGGTCAATGAGCAGTTCTTC.

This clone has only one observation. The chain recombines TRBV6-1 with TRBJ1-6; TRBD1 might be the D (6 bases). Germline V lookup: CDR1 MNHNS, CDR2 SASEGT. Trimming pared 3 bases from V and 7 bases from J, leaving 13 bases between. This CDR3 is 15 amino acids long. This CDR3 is CASSDGQGLNSPLHF. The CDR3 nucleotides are TGTGCCAGCAGTGATGGGCAGGGGTTAAATTCACCCCTCCACTTT.

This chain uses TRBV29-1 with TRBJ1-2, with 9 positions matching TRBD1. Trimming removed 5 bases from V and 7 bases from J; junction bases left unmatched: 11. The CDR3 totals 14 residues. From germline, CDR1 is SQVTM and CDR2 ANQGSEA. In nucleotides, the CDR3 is TGCAGCGTTACCCCGGGACAGGGCGCCGCTGGCTACACCTTC. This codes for CSVTPGQGAAGYTF. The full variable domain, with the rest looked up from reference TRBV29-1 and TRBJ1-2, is SAVISQKPSRDICQRGTSLTIQCQVDSQVTMMFWYRQQPGQSLTLIATANQGSEATYESGFVIDKFPISRPNLTFSTLTVSNMSPEDSSIYLCSVTPGQGAAGYTFGSGTRLTVV.

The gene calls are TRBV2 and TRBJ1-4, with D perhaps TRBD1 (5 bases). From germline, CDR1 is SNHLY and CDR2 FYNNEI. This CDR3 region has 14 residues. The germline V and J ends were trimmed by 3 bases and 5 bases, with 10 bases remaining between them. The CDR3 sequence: CASSELQANEKLFF. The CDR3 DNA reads TGTGCCAGCAGTGAGTTACAGGCGAATGAAAAACTGTTTTTT. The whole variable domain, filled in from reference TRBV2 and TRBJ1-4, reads EPEVTQTPSHQVTQMGQEVILRCVPISNHLYFYWYRQILGQKVEFLVSFYNNEISEKSEIFDDQFSVERPDGSNFTLKIRSTKLEDSAMYFCASSELQANEKLFFGSGTQLSVL.

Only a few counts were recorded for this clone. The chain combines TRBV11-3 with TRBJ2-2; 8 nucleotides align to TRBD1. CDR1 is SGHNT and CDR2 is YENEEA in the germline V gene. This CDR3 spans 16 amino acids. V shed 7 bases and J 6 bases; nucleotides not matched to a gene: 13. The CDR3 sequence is CASTNPTGVVPGELFF. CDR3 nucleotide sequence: TGTGCCAGCACCAACCCGACAGGGGTCGTTCCCGGGGAGCTGTTTTTT.

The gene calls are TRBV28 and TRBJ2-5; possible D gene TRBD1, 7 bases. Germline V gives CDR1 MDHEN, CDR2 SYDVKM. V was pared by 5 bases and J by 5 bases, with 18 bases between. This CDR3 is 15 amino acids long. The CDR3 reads CASSLTGVSGETQYF. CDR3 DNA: TGTGCCAGCAGTCTCACAGGGGTAAGCGGGGAGACCCAGTACTTC.

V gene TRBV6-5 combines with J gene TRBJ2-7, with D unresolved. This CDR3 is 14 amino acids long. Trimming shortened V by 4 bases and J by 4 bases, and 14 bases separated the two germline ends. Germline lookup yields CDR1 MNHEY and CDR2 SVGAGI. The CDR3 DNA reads TGTGCCAGCAGTTGGCAGGCTAAAAATTACGAGCAGTACTTC. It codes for CASSWQAKNYEQYF.

The DNA of the CDR3 is TGTGCAAGTCGCCCGGGACTAGCGGGGGGGCCGACAGATACGCAGTATTTT. It specifies CASRPGLAGGPTDTQYF. J is TRBJ2-3 and V is TRBV12-2; TRBD2, as called in the table, went unchecked against the DNA. TRBV12-2 is a pseudogene. This CDR3 contains 17 residues.

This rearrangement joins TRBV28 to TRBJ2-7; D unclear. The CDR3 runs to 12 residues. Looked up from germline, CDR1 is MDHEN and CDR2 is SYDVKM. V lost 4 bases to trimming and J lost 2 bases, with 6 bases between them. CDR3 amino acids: CASSSVAYEQYF. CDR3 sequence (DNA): TGTGCCAGCAGTTCGGTGGCCTACGAGCAGTACTTC.

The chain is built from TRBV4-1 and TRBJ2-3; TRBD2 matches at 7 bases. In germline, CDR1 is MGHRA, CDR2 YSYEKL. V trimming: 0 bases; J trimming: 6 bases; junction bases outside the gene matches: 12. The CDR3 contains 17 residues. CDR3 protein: CASSQEEASGLGDTQYF. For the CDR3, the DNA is TGCGCCAGCAGCCAAGAAGAGGCTAGCGGACTGGGGGATACGCAGTATTTT.

Here the CDR3 DNA reads TGTGCCAGCGGCTACAGGGGGGAGGACATTCAGTACTTC. This sequence encodes CASGYRGEDIQYF. The V call is TRBV5-4, the J call TRBJ2-4; TRBD1 aligns across 8 bases. With V trimmed by 7 bases and J by 8 bases, 8 bases remained unmatched. The CDR3 covers 13 residues. The germline V gene encodes CDR1 SGHNT and CDR2 YYREEE (reference sequence).

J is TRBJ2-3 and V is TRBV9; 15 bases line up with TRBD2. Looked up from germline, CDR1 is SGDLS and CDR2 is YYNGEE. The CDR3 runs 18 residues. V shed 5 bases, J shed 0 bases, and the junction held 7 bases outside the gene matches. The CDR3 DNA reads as TGTGCCAGCAGTCGTGGACTAGCGGGAGGGCCGAGCACAGATACGCAGTATTTT. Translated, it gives CASSRGLAGGPSTDTQYF.

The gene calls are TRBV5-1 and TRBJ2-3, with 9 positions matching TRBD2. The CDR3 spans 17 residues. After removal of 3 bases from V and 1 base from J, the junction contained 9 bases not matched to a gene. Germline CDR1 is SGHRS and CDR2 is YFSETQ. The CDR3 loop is CASSSSQIAGGTDTQYF. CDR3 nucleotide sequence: TGCGCCAGCAGCTCCTCCCAAATAGCGGGAGGCACAGATACGCAGTATTTT.

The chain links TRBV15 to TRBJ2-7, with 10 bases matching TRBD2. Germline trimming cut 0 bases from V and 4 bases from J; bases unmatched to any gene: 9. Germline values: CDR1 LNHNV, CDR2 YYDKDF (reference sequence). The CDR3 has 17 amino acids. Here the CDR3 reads CATSRDGPAGGPYEQYF. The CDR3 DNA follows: TGTGCCACCAGCAGAGATGGCCCAGCGGGAGGGCCGTACGAGCAGTACTTC.

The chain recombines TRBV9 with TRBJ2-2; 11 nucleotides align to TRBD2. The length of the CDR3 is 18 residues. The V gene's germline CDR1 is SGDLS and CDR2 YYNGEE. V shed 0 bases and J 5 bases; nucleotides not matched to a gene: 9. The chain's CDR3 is CASSVALAGGVYTGELFF. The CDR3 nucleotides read TGTGCCAGCAGCGTAGCCCTAGCGGGGGGAGTGTATACCGGGGAGCTGTTTTTT.

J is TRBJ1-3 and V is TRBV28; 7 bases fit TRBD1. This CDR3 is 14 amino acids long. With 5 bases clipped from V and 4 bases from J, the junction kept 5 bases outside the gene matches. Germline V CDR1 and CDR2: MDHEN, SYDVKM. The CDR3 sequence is CASSERQGGNTIYF. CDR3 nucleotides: TGTGCCAGCAGTGAGAGACAGGGAGGAAACACCATATATTTT.

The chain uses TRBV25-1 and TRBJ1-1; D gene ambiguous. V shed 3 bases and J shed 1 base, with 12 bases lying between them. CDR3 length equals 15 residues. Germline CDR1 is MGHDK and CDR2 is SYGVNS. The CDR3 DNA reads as TGTGCCAGCAGTGATCAGACACCAGGGAACACTGAAGCTTTCTTT. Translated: CASSDQTPGNTEAFF. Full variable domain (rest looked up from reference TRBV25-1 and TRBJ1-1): EADIYQTPRYLVIGTGKKITLECSQTMGHDKMYWYQQDPGMELHLIHYSYGVNSTEKGDLSSESTVSRIRTEHFPLTLESARPSHTSQYLCASSDQTPGNTEAFFGQGTRLTVV.

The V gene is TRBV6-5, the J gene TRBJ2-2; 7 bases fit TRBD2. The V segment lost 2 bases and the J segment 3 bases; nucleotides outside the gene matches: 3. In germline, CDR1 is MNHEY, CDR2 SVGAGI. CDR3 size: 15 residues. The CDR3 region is CASSYETSHTGELFF. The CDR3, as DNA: TGTGCCAGCAGTTACGAGACTAGCCACACCGGGGAGCTGTTTTTT.

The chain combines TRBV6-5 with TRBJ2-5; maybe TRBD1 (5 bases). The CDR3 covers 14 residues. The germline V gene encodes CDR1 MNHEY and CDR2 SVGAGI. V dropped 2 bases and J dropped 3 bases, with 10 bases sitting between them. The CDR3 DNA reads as TGTGCCAGCAGTTACCAACTCAGGGAAGAGACCCAGTACTTC. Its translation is CASSYQLREETQYF.

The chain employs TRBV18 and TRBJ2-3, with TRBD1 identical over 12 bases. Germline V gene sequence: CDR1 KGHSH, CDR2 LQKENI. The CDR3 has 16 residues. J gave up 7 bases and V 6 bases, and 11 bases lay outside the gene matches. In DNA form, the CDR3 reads TGTGCCAGCTCCCTGATTGGGACAGGGGGCGAGAATACGCAGTATTTT. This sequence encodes CASSLIGTGGENTQYF.

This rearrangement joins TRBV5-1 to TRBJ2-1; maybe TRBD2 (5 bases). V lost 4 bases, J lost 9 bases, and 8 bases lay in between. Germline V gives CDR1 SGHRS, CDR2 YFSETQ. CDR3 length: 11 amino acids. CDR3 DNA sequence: TGCGCCAGCAGCCCTGGAGGTGAGCAGTTCTTC. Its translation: CASSPGGEQFF.

This chain's CDR3 is CASSLGAGGGSHNEQFF. The DNA for the CDR3 is TGTGCCAGCAGCTTGGGGGCGGGAGGGGGGAGTCACAATGAGCAGTTCTTC. This chain joins TRBV5-4 and TRBJ2-1; 9 positions match TRBD2. The CDR3 length is 17 residues. CDR1 and CDR2 (germline): SGHNT, YYREEE (reference sequence). Germline trimming cut 0 bases from V and 5 bases from J; bases unmatched to any gene: 9.

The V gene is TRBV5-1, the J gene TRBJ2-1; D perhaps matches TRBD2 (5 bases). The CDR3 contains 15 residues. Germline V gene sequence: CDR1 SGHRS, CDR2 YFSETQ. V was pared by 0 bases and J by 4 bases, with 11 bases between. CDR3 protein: CASSLDGNVYNEQFF. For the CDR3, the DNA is TGCGCCAGCAGCTTGGACGGGAACGTTTACAATGAGCAGTTCTTC.

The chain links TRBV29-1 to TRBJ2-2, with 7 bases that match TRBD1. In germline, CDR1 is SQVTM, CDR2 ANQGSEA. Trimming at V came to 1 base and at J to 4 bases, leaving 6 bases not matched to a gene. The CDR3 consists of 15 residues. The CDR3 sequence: CSVEVHNRGTGELFF. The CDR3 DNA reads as TGCAGCGTTGAAGTACACAACAGGGGCACCGGGGAGCTGTTTTTT.

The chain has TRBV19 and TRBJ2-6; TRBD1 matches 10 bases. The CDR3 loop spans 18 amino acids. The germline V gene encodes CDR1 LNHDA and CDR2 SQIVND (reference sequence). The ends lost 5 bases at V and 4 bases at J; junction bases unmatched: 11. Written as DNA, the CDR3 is TGTGCCAGTAGTGCGACAGGGGGCGTTACTACGGGGGCCAACGTCCTGACTTTC. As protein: CASSATGGVTTGANVLTF.